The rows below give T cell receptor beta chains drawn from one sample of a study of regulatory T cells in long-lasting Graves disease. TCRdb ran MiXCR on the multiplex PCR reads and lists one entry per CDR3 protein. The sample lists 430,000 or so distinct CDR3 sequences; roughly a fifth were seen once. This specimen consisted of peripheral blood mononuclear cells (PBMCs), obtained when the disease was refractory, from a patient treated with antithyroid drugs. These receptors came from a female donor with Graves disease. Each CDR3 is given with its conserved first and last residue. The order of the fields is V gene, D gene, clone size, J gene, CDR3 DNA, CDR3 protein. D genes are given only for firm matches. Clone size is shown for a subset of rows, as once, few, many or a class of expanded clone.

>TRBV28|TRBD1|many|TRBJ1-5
TGTGCCAGCAGCCCAGGGGGCAAAGGGCAGCCCCAGCATTTT
CASSPGGKGQPQHF
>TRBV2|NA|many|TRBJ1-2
TGTGCCAGCCGGCCGTCCGCTGGCTATGGCTACACCTTC
CASRPSAGYGYTF
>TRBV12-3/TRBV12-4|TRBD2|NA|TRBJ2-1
TGTGCCAGCAGCGCTAGACTAGCGGGTTCCTTTTACAATGAGCAGTTCTTC
CASSARLAGSFYNEQFF
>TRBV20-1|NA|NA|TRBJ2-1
TGCAGTGCTAGCCGACTTGCCCTAAACTCCTACAATGAGCAGTTCTTC
CSASRLALNSYNEQFF
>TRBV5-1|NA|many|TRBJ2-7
TGCGCCAGCAGAAACAGGGTAAGCTCCTACGAGCAGTACTTC
CASRNRVSSYEQYF
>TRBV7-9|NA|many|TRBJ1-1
TGTGCCAGCAGCTTAGTTGATGAAGAAGCTTTCTTT
CASSLVDEEAFF
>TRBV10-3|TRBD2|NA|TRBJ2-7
TGTGCCAGCAGTTACTCTGCGGGGCTAGCGGGAGGTAGGGAGCAGTACTTC
CASSYSAGLAGGREQYF
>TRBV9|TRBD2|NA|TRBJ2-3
TGTGCCAGCAGCGTACAAACCTCGGGAGGGCCGCAAGATACGCAGTATTTT
CASSVQTSGGPQDTQYF
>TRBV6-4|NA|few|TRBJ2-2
TGTGCCAGCAGTGCACAGGGTTACACCGGGGAGCTGTTTTTT
CASSAQGYTGELFF
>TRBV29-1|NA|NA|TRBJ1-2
TGCAGCGTTGACGCTTCCTCCTTAAACTATGGCTACACCTTC
CSVDASSLNYGYTF
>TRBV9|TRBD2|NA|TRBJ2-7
TGTGCCAGCAGCCGGACTAGCGGGAGAGGGTACGAGCAGTACTTC
CASSRTSGRGYEQYF
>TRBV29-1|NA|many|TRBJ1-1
TGCAGCGTTTTACACACTGAAGCTTTCTTT
CSVLHTEAFF
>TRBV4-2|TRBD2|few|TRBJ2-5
TGTGCCAGCAGCCAAACGAAAATGACTAGCCCCCGGGGAGAGACCCAGTACTTC
CASSQTKMTSPRGETQYF
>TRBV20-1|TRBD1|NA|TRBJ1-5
TGCAGTGCTAGAAGAGCACAGGGGTGGAATCAGCCCCAGCATTTT
CSARRAQGWNQPQHF
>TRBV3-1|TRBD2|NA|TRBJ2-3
TGTGCCAGCAGCGAAAGCGGGAGTCCAGATACGCAGTATTTT
CASSESGSPDTQYF
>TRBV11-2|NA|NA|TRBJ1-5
TGTGCCAGCAGCTCCGGGACAACCGGGCCCCAGCATTTT
CASSSGTTGPQHF
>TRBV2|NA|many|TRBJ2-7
TGTGCCAGCAGTGAAGTCGGGGGAAGGGGATACGAGCAGTACTTC
CASSEVGGRGYEQYF
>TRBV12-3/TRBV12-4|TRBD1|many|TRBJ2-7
TGTGCCAGCAGTTACAGGGGTCCCTACGAGCAGTACTTC
CASSYRGPYEQYF
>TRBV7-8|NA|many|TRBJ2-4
TGTGCCAGCAGCCCCGTGGGAGATAAAAACATTCAGTACTTC
CASSPVGDKNIQYF
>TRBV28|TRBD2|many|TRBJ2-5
TGTGCCAGCCATACCGGGACTAGTTCCCAAGAGACCCAGTACTTC
CASHTGTSSQETQYF
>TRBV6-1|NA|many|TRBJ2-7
TGTGCCAGCAGGGGACCGGACCGCCGAGAGGAGCAGTACTTC
CASRGPDRREEQYF
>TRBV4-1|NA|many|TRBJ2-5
TGCGCCAGCAGCCAAGATATTTTGGGACAAGAGACCCAGTACTTC
CASSQDILGQETQYF
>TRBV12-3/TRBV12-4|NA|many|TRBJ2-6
TGTGCCAGCAGTTTATTGTCAGACCCCAGGGGGGCCAACGTCCTGACTTTC
CASSLLSDPRGANVLTF
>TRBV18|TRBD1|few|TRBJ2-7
TGTGCCAGCTCACCACCCAGACAGGGGCGAGAGCAGTACTTC
CASSPPRQGREQYF
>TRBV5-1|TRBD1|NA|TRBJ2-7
TGCGCCAGCAGCTTCTACGACAGGGAAGGTCACGAGCAGTACTTC
CASSFYDREGHEQYF
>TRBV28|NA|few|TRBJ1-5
TGTGCCAGCAGTTTACCAGGGAGGTGGGTCAAGCAGCCCCAGCATTTT
CASSLPGRWVKQPQHF
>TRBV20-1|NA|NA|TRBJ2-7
TGCAGTGCTAGAGACCAGGGAGGGGGGCAGTACTTC
CSARDQGGGQYF
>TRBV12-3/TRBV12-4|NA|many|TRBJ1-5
TGTGCCAGCAGTTTAGCGCGGGCCCCGAGCAATCAGCCCCAGCATTTT
CASSLARAPSNQPQHF
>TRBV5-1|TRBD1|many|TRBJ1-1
TGCGCCAGCAGCTCGGGACAGGCTGGCACTGAAGCTTTCTTT
CASSSGQAGTEAFF
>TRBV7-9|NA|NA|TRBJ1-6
TGTGCCAGCAGCCAGTCCGGGACTACGAATTCACCCCTCCACTTT
CASSQSGTTNSPLHF
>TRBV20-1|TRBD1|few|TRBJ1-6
TGCAGTGCTTCTGCCGGGACAGCTCATTCACCCCTCCACTTT
CSASAGTAHSPLHF
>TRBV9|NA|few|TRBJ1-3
TGTGCCAGCAGCATTCAGGCTTACTCTGGAAACACCATATATTTT
CASSIQAYSGNTIYF
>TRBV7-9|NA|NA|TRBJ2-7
TGTGCCAGCAGCTTGAGGAAAACGGAGCAGTACTTC
CASSLRKTEQYF
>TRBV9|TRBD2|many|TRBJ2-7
TGTGCCAGCAGCCTGGATGCGGGAGTAGGCTACGAGCAGTACTTC
CASSLDAGVGYEQYF
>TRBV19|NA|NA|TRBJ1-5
TGTGCCAGTAGTGGAGCCTCTGGGCAGCCCCAGCATTTT
CASSGASGQPQHF
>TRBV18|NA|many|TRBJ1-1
TGTGCCAGCTCACCACCTGAAAGCCGGAACACTGAAGCTTTCTTT
CASSPPESRNTEAFF
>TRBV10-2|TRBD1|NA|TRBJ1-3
TGCGCCAGCAGGACAGGGGTAGATGGAAACACCATATATTTT
CASRTGVDGNTIYF
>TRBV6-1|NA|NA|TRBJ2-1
TGTGCCAGCATAGGACTGAGCGGAGGCAATGAGCAGTTCTTC
CASIGLSGGNEQFF
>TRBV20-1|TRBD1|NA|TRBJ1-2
TGCAGTGCTAGGAACACCGGGACAGGAGATGGCTACACCTTC
CSARNTGTGDGYTF
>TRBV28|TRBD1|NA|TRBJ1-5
TGTGCCAGCAGTCTCGACAGGGGGCAGCAGCCCCAGCATTTT
CASSLDRGQQPQHF
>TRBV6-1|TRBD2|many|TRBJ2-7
TGTGCCAGCAGCTCGGGACTAGCGGGAGTCGGCTACGAGCAGTACTTC
CASSSGLAGVGYEQYF
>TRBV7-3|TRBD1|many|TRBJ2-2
TGTGCCAGCAGCTTAAGCCCACAGGGGGTGCTGTTTTTT
CASSLSPQGVLFF
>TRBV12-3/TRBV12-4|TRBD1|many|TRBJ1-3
TGTGCCAGCAGCGGGACAGTTGCTGGAAACACCATATATTTT
CASSGTVAGNTIYF
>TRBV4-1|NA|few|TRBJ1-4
TGCGCCAGCAGCCTATCCTGGGCGCGCGGCAGTACTGAAAAACTGTTTTTT
CASSLSWARGSTEKLFF
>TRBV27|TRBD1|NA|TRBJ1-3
TGTGCCAGCAGTTTACGCATACCGGGACAGGCTTCTGGAAACACCATATATTTT
CASSLRIPGQASGNTIYF
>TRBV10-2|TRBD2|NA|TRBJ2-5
TGCGCCAGCAGTGAACTAGCGGGAGAGCTAGAGACCCAGTACTTC
CASSELAGELETQYF
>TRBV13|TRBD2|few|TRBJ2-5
TGTGCCAGCAGCTTATCATCGCTAGCGGGATCAGGGGAGACCCAGTACTTC
CASSLSSLAGSGETQYF
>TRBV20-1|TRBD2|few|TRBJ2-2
TGCAGTGCTCCTATTGCTGGCGGGAGAGGAACCGGGGAGCTGTTTTTT
CSAPIAGGRGTGELFF
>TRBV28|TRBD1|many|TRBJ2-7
TGTGCCAGCAGTCCCGCAGGGGGCGCTAAATCATACGAGCAGTACTTC
CASSPAGGAKSYEQYF
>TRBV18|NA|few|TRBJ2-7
TGTGCCAGCTCACCACCCGAGGGGACCTACGAGCAGTACTTC
CASSPPEGTYEQYF
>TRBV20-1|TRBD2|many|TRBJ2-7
TGCAGTGCGGCGAGCGGGACTATGGGATACGAGCAGTACTTC
CSAASGTMGYEQYF